The 10 T cell receptor beta chains given below trace back to one sample, sequenced in a study of blood T cell repertoires in COVID-19. This table comes from immunoSEQ multiplex PCR, and its TCRdb copy is limited to in-frame clones, with some not included. The sample shows approximately 150,000 clones, under 90% of them seen only once. Sequenced material: peripheral blood. The receptor set was obtained from an elderly woman with acute or convalescent COVID-19.

CDR3 sequence: CASSLIPGNSYEQYF. CDR3 in DNA: TGTGCCAGCAGCTTAATCCCAGGAAACTCCTACGAGCAGTACTTC. V and J are TRBV7-3 and TRBJ2-7; D not resolved. Per the germline V gene, CDR1 is SGHTA and CDR2 is FQGTGA. Trimming pared 1 base from V and 0 bases from J, leaving 10 bases between. This CDR3 is built from 15 residues.

The chain joins TRBV11-2 to TRBJ2-7; 10 positions match TRBD1. The CDR3 has 15 residues. CDR1 SGHAT and CDR2 FQNNGV come from the germline V gene. V dropped 4 bases and J dropped 4; count of bases not matched to a gene: 7. The CDR3 DNA is TGTGCCAGCAGCTCGGACCGGGACAGGGGATACGAGCAGTACTTC. Translation: CASSSDRDRGYEQYF.

This chain connects TRBV7-9 to TRBJ2-5, with D perhaps matching TRBD1 (6 bases). The V end lost 5 bases, the J end lost 1 base, and 17 bases lay between the germline ends. Germline CDR1 and CDR2: SEHNR and FQNEAQ (reference sequence). The length of the CDR3 is 16 residues. The CDR3 here is CASSIFVGQIQETQYF. The CDR3 nucleotides are TGTGCCAGCAGCATTTTTGTAGGACAGATCCAAGAGACCCAGTACTTC.

The J gene is TRBJ2-2, the V gene TRBV6-2 or TRBV6-3; 10 bases agree with TRBD1. The CDR3 sequence is 16 residues long. The V gene's germline CDR1 is MNHEY and CDR2 SVGEGT. V lost 7 bases, J lost 3 bases, and 8 bases stayed unmatched. For the CDR3, the DNA is TGTGCCAGCACCCCACGCGGGACAGGGGACACCGGGGAGCTGTTTTTT. It codes for CASTPRGTGDTGELFF.

The sample holds a few counts of this clone. The rearrangement links TRBV3-1 (or the pseudogene TRBV3-2) to TRBJ1-5, with D hard to call. There are 15 residues in the CDR3. V dropped 4 bases and J dropped 1 base, with 11 bases sitting between them. The germline gives CDR1 LGHDT, CDR2 YNNKEL (reference sequence). This CDR3 reads CASSPSTGSNQPQHF. CDR3 in DNA: TGTGCCAGCAGCCCCAGTACGGGAAGCAATCAGCCCCAGCATTTT.

This chain links TRBV2 with TRBJ2-7; 7 bases match TRBD1. CDR1 and CDR2 from the germline V gene are SNHLY and FYNNEI. J lost 0 bases, V lost 6 bases, and 5 bases had no gene match. CDR3 length equals 14 residues. The CDR3 bases are TGTGCCAGCAGGAAACGGGACAGCTCCTACGAGCAGTACTTC. Protein: CASRKRDSSYEQYF.

CDR3 region: CASSEAAGESPLHF. CDR3 nucleotides: TGTGCCAGCAGTGAAGCGGCAGGGGAGTCACCCCTCCACTTT. The V gene is TRBV6-1, the J gene TRBJ1-6; D possibly corresponds to TRBD1 (6 bases). Germline assignment: CDR1 MNHNS and CDR2 SASEGT. This CDR3 contains 14 residues. V was cut by 0 bases and J by 10 bases, with 10 bases left in between.

The chain couples TRBV9 to TRBJ1-1; D possibly corresponds to TRBD1 (5 bases). CDR1 is SGDLS, CDR2 YYNGEE, per germline. The CDR3 covers 17 residues. The V and J ends lost 4 bases and 2 bases respectively, with 21 bases between them. The DNA for the CDR3 is TGTGCCAGCAGCCCGAGCTTCCAGGGACTGACCAACACTGAAGCTTTCTTT. It is translated as CASSPSFQGLTNTEAFF.

The chain has TRBV7-9 and TRBJ1-4; no definite D call. The germline gives CDR1 SEHNR, CDR2 FQNEAQ (reference sequence). This CDR3 has 13 residues. Trimming left V 2 bases short and J 8 bases short, with 9 bases between. CDR3 sequence: CASSLIRGEKLFF. CDR3 DNA: TGTGCCAGCAGCTTAATACGCGGCGAAAAACTGTTTTTT.

V usage is TRBV19 and J usage is TRBJ2-7, with 7 bases identical to TRBD1. The CDR3 runs 13 residues. With V trimmed by 10 bases and J by 6 bases, 12 bases remained unmatched. Germline V CDR1 and CDR2: LNHDA, SQIVND (reference sequence). CDR3 residues: CATRDRWEGEQYF. In DNA form, the CDR3 reads TGTGCCACCCGGGACAGATGGGAAGGCGAGCAGTACTTC.